The 7 T cell receptor beta chains reported below all come from one sample, sequenced in a study of CD4 T cells in relation to SARS-CoV-2 and coronaviruses. Method: immunoSEQ multiplex PCR; TCRdb's copy keeps in-frame clones and lacks some. The sample yields about 64,000 clones, 85% to 95% seen once. Unexposed donor CD4+ T cells date from about 2011-2018, before the COVID-19 pandemic. The sample consisted of naive CD4+ T cells from PBMCs. Subset: naive CD4+ T cells isolated by negative enrichment. These receptors were collected from a human donor in good health.

The CDR3 here is CASNRESPGELFF. CDR3 sequence (DNA): TGTGCCAGCAATCGGGAGTCGCCCGGGGAGCTGTTTTTT. The chain uses TRBV2 and TRBJ2-2; D possibly corresponds to TRBD2 (6 bases). Germline CDR1 and CDR2: SNHLY and FYNNEI. V gave up 7 bases and J gave up 6 bases, with 12 bases separating them. CDR3 length: 13 amino acids.

This clone was counted once. The gene calls are TRBV11-3 and TRBJ2-5; D perhaps matches TRBD1 (6 bases). Germline V CDR1 and CDR2: SGHNT, YENEEA. V lost 4 bases, J lost 4 bases, and 13 bases lay in between. The CDR3 totals 14 residues. The CDR3 spells CASSSSGGGETQYF. DNA of the CDR3: TGTGCCAGCAGCTCAAGTGGGGGCGGAGAGACCCAGTACTTC.

The CDR3 nucleotides read TGTGCCACCGGCGACAACACAGATACGCAGTATTTT. It specifies CATGDNTDTQYF. The chain employs TRBV24-1 and TRBJ2-3; D ambiguous. Deletions cut 9 bases from V and 2 bases from J, with 8 bases between. This CDR3 has 12 amino acids. Germline V CDR1 and CDR2: KGHDR, SFDVKD.

The chain is built from TRBV13 and TRBJ2-2, with D perhaps assigned TRBD1 or TRBD2 (5 bases each). The CDR3 sequence is 18 residues long. V was shortened by 3 bases and J by 4 bases, with 21 bases between the two germline ends. CDR1 PRHDT and CDR2 FYEKMQ come from the germline V gene (reference sequence). The CDR3 DNA reads TGTGCCAGCAGCTTTTTTCAGGGTGATTACCGGGGCACCGGGGAGCTGTTTTTT. The encoded protein is CASSFFQGDYRGTGELFF.

This clone occurred a few times. The chain links TRBV7-9 to TRBJ2-2; D perhaps matches TRBD2 (6 bases). The CDR3 totals 15 residues. The V end lost 2 bases, the J end lost 4 bases, and 11 bases lay between the germline ends. Germline-derived CDR1 and CDR2 are SEHNR and FQNEAQ (reference sequence). The CDR3 is CASSLNTGATGELFF. The CDR3 DNA sequence: TGTGCCAGCAGCTTAAATACGGGAGCCACCGGGGAGCTGTTTTTT.

The rearrangement joins TRBV6-2 or TRBV6-3 to TRBJ1-5; D is unclear. V was pared by 1 base and J by 2 bases, with 9 bases between. Germline assignment: CDR1 MNHEY and CDR2 SVGEGT. The CDR3 contains 15 residues. The CDR3 here is CASSYYGPGNQPQHF. DNA of the CDR3: TGTGCCAGCAGTTACTATGGGCCCGGCAATCAGCCCCAGCATTTT.

This chain joins TRBV6-1 and TRBJ1-2, with unresolved D. The V gene's germline CDR1 is MNHNS and CDR2 SASEGT. The V gene lost 1 base and the J gene lost 2 bases, with 8 bases spanning the gap. This CDR3 is built from 14 residues. This CDR3 is CASSEGAANYGYTF. CDR3 nucleotides: TGTGCCAGCAGTGAAGGAGCGGCAAACTATGGCTACACCTTC.